This T cell receptor beta chain is drawn from a study of blood T cell repertoires in COVID-19. The CDR3 contains 14 residues. Germline CDR1 SGHAT, CDR2 FQNNGV. V was shortened by 4 bases and J by 15 bases, with 22 bases between the two germline ends. The method was immunoSEQ multiplex PCR; TCRdb's version includes in-frame clones alone and lacks a portion of them. The sample carries 140,000 or so clones, around 80% recorded once. This TCR was sampled from a man aged 50 or older with acute or convalescent COVID-19. The rearrangement links TRBV11-2 to TRBJ2-1; D is perhaps TRBD2 (5 bases). The sequenced sample consisted of peripheral blood. CDR3 coding DNA: TGTGCCAGCAGCTCGCTCTCGGCGGGTCCGGCCCCGTTCTTC. Protein product: CASSSLSAGPAPFF.